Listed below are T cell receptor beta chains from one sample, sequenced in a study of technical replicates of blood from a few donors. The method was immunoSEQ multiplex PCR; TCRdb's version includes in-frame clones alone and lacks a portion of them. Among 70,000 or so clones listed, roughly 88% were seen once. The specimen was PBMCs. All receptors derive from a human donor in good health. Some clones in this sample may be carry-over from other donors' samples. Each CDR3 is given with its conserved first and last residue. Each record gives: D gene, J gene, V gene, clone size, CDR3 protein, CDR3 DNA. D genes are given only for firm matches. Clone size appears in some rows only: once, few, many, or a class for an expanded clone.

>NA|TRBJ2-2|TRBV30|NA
CAWTQLVQTGELFF
TGTGCCTGGACTCAACTAGTGCAGACCGGGGAGCTGTTTTTT
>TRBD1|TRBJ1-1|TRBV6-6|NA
CASSFTGTVNTEAFF
TGTGCCAGCAGTTTTACCGGGACAGTGAACACTGAAGCTTTCTTT
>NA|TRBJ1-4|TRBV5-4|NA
CASSTDAGSTNEKLFF
TGTGCCAGCAGCACAGACGCAGGGTCAACTAATGAAAAACTGTTTTTT
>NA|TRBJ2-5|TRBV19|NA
CASSGQRRETQYF
TGTGCCAGTAGTGGACAGCGTCGGGAGACCCAGTACTTC
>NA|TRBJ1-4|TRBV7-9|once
CASSSSPGGGPLNEKLFF
TGTGCCAGCAGCTCGAGTCCCGGCGGGGGACCGTTAAATGAAAAACTGTTTTTT
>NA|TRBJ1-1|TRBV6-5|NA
CASSYSPGFSEAFF
TGTGCCAGCAGTTACTCTCCGGGGTTTTCTGAAGCTTTCTTT
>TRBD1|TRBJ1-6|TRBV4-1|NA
CASSPQGIPNNSPLHF
TGCGCCAGCAGCCCACAGGGGATTCCCAATAATTCACCCCTCCACTTT
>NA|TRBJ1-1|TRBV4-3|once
CASSLQGGNTVAFF
TGCGCCAGCAGCCTCCAAGGGGGTAACACTGTAGCTTTCTTT
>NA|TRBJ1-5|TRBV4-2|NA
CASSPNLLRGSSNQPQHF
TGTGCCAGCAGCCCCAACCTCCTTCGGGGGTCTAGCAATCAGCCCCAGCATTTT
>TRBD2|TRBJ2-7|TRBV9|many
CASSGLAGSDEQYF
TGTGCCAGCAGCGGATTAGCGGGGAGTGACGAGCAGTACTTC
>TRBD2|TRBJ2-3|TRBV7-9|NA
CASSSPRGGSTDTQYF
TGTGCCAGCAGCTCCCCCCGGGGGGGGTCCACAGATACGCAGTATTTT
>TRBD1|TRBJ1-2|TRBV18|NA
CASSPLTGGFTNYGYTF
TGTGCCAGCTCACCACTGACAGGGGGGTTTACTAACTATGGCTACACCTTC
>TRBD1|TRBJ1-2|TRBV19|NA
CASSMGQIINYGYTF
TGTGCCAGTAGTATGGGACAGATAATTAACTATGGCTACACCTTC
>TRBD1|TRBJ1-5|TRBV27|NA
CASSLFGHDRGNQPQHF
TGTGCCAGCAGTTTATTTGGGCACGACAGGGGCAATCAGCCCCAGCATTTT
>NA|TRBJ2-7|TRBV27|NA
CASSLYGSYEQYF
TGTGCCAGCAGTTTATATGGCAGCTACGAGCAGTACTTC
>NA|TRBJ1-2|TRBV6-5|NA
CASTGRTATNYGYTF
TGTGCCAGCACCGGACGGACAGCTACTAACTATGGCTACACCTTC